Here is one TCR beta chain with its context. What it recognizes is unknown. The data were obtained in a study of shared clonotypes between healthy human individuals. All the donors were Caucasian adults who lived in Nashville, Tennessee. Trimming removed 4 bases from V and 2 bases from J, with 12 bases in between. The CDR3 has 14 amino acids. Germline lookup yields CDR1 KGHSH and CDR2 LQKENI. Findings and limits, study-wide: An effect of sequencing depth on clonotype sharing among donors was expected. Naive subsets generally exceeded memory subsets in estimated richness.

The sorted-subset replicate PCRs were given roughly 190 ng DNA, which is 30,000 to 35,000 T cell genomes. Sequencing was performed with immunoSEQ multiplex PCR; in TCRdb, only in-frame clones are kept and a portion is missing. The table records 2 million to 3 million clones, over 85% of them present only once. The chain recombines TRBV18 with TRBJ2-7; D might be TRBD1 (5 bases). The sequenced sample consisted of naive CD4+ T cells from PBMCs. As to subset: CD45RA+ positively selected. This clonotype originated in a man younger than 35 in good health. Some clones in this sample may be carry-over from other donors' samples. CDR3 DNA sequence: TGTGCCAGCTCACTACAGAAGGGGCCCTACGAGCAGTACTTC. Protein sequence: CASSLQKGPYEQYF.